This TCR beta chain was recorded in a study of blood T cell repertoires in COVID-19. Across the whole study: The origin of the acute and convalescent COVID-19 samples was the United States, Italy and Spain. Sources were T cells, B-cell-depleted T cells, or PBMCs; the material itself was cDNA or gDNA.

The ends were cut back, 0 bases at V and 3 bases at J, with 12 bases in the middle. The CDR3 is 15 amino acids. Germline CDR1 is KGHSY and CDR2 is FQNENV. In the authors' workflow: For nucleated cells, counts were estimated from reference gene primer amplification. Sequencing was performed with immunoSEQ multiplex PCR; in TCRdb, only in-frame clones are kept and a portion is missing. V, J and clone size reflect that table, while D and trimming were determined from the DNA. Among about 130,000 clones listed, approximately 85% were seen once. The clonotype comes from a human donor in a cohort sampled during active COVID-19. The chain combines TRBV16 with TRBJ2-7, with D maybe TRBD1 (7 bases). The sample comprised peripheral blood. In DNA, the CDR3 is TGTGCCAGCAGCCAATCGGGGCAGGGGGGCTACGAGCAGTACTTC. It codes for CASSQSGQGGYEQYF.